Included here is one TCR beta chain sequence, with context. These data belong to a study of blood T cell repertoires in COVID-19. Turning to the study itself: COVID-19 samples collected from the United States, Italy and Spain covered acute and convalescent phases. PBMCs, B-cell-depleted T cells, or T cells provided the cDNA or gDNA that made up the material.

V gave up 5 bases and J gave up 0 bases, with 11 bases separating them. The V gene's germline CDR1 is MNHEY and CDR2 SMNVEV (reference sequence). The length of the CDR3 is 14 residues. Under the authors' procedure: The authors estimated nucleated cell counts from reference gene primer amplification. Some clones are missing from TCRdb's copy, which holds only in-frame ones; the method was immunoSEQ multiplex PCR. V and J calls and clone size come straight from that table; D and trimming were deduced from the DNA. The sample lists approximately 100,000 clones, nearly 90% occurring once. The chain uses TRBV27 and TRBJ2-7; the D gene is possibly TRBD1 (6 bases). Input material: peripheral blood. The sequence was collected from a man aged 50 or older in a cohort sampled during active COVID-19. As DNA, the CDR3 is TGTGCCAGCAGTCCACAGGGTCCCTCCTACGAGCAGTACTTC. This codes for CASSPQGPSYEQYF.